The 18 T cell receptor beta chains in this list originate from one sample, sequenced in a study of shared clonotypes between healthy human individuals. Data came from immunoSEQ multiplex PCR; TCRdb stores just in-frame clones and leaves some out. Of around 340,000 clones in the sample, roughly 70% were seen once. The sequenced material came from memory CD4+ T cells sorted from blood. Indicated subset: CD45RA-negative fraction. The receptors were sampled from a man between 25 and 39 years old in good health.

This clone appeared once. The rearrangement uses TRBV28 and TRBJ1-1; the D is unclear. The V gene lost 6 bases and the J gene lost 0 bases, with 11 bases spanning the gap. The CDR3 contains 14 residues. The V gene's germline CDR1 is MDHEN and CDR2 SYDVKM. CDR3: CASSPPWVNTEAFF. Written as DNA, the CDR3 is TGTGCCAGCAGCCCTCCATGGGTGAACACTGAAGCTTTCTTT. The entire variable domain, with the rest obtained from reference TRBV28 and TRBJ1-1, is as follows: DVKVTQSSRYLVKRTGEKVFLECVQDMDHENMFWYRQDPGLGLRLIYFSYDVKMKEKGDIPEGYSVSREKKERFSLILESASTNQTSMYLCASSPPWVNTEAFFGQGTRLTVV.

The V and J genes are TRBV10-3 and TRBJ2-1; 13 positions agree with TRBD2. CDR3 length: 16 residues. V trimming: 5 bases; J trimming: 7 bases; junction bases outside the gene matches: 8. The germline V gene has CDR1 ENHRY and CDR2 SYGVKD. The CDR3 DNA is TGTGCCATCAGTCCGGAACTAGCGGGAGGGCGTAATGAGCAGTTCTTC. Translated, it gives CAISPELAGGRNEQFF.

Here the CDR3 reads CASSRRTGDTDTQYF. The CDR3 DNA reads as TGTGCCAGCAGTAGGAGGACAGGGGACACAGATACGCAGTATTTT. This sequence joins TRBV28 and TRBJ2-3, with 9 positions matching TRBD1. After removal of 5 bases from V and 2 bases from J, the junction contained 5 bases not matched to a gene. This CDR3 has 15 amino acids. Germline values: CDR1 MDHEN, CDR2 SYDVKM. The full variable domain, with the rest looked up from reference TRBV28 and TRBJ2-3, is DVKVTQSSRYLVKRTGEKVFLECVQDMDHENMFWYRQDPGLGLRLIYFSYDVKMKEKGDIPEGYSVSREKKERFSLILESASTNQTSMYLCASSRRTGDTDTQYFGPGTRLTVL.

The chain couples TRBV15 to TRBJ2-7, with 9 bases lining up with TRBD1. CDR1 and CDR2 (germline): LNHNV, YYDKDF (reference sequence). The CDR3 spans 17 residues. V trimming: 2 bases; J trimming: 4 bases; junction bases outside the gene matches: 12. The DNA for the CDR3 is TGTGCCACCAGCAGACCTATTAGACAGGGGGTGCCATACGAGCAGTACTTC. Protein product: CATSRPIRQGVPYEQYF.

V is TRBV27 and J is TRBJ2-3, with D possibly TRBD2 on 5 matching bases. Germline V gene lookup returns CDR1 MNHEY and CDR2 SMNVEV (reference sequence). The CDR3 extends over 16 amino acids. The germline V and J ends were trimmed by 3 bases and 2 bases, with 15 bases remaining between them. As DNA, the CDR3 is TGTGCCAGCAGTTTGGGAGACTACCTCCTCACAGATACGCAGTATTTT. Protein sequence: CASSLGDYLLTDTQYF.

This clone has a single count. CDR3 amino acids: CSVTKTGFDNEQFF. For the CDR3, the DNA is TGCAGCGTTACCAAGACAGGGTTCGACAATGAGCAGTTCTTC. This sequence joins TRBV29-1 and TRBJ2-1, with TRBD1 matching 7 bases. The germline V gene encodes CDR1 SQVTM and CDR2 ANQGSEA. This CDR3 spans 14 amino acids. Trimming took 5 bases from V and 5 from J; bases not matched to a gene: 9.

This clone was seen a few times. The chain is built from TRBV6-5 and TRBJ1-6; 8 bases line up with TRBD1. The germline V gene encodes CDR1 MNHEY and CDR2 SVGAGI. The CDR3 loop spans 14 amino acids. The J segment lost 4 bases and the V segment lost 8 bases, leaving 4 bases of the junction unmatched. CDR3 in amino acids: CASHTGGYNSPLHF. In DNA, the CDR3 is TGTGCCAGCCATACAGGGGGTTATAATTCACCCCTCCACTTT.

This rearrangement joins TRBV9 to TRBJ2-1, with TRBD1 matching 8 bases. Unmatched junction bases numbered 3, after V lost 1 base and J lost 9 bases. The CDR3 runs to 13 residues. Germline values: CDR1 SGDLS, CDR2 YYNGEE. The CDR3 reads CASSVTTGGEQFF. In nucleotides, the CDR3 is TGTGCCAGCAGCGTAACCACAGGGGGTGAGCAGTTCTTC.

This sequence joins TRBV7-2 and TRBJ2-5; tentative D call: TRBD1 (5 bases). The CDR3 spans 15 residues. Per germline, CDR1 SGHTA and CDR2 FQGNSA. The V end was cut by 2 bases, the J end by 4 bases, with 14 bases between. The CDR3 here is CASSLSARQGETQYF. For the CDR3, the DNA is TGTGCCAGCAGCTTATCAGCTAGGCAGGGAGAGACCCAGTACTTC. Combining the CDR3 with reference TRBV7-2 and TRBJ2-5 gives the whole variable domain GAGVSQSPSNKVTEKGKDVELRCDPISGHTALYWYRQSLGQGLEFLIYFQGNSAPDKSGLPSDRFSAERTGGSVSTLTIQRTQQEDSAVYLCASSLSARQGETQYFGPGTRLLVL.

The chain joins TRBV11-1 to TRBJ1-1; D unclear. Germline-derived CDR1 and CDR2 are SGHAT and FQDESV (reference sequence). This CDR3 has 15 amino acids. V lost 5 bases to trimming and J lost 1 base, with 14 bases between them. The CDR3: CASSPPVRWNTEAFF. CDR3 nucleotide sequence: TGTGCCAGCAGCCCGCCTGTGAGGTGGAACACTGAAGCTTTCTTT.

This CDR3 reads CASSLAYRNTEAFF. The CDR3, as DNA: TGCGCCAGCAGCTTGGCCTATAGGAACACTGAAGCTTTCTTT. The chain employs TRBV5-1 and TRBJ1-1; D not resolved. This CDR3 is 14 amino acids long. Trimming shortened V by 0 bases and J by 1 base, and 7 bases separated the two germline ends. Germline V gene lookup returns CDR1 SGHRS and CDR2 YFSETQ.

J is TRBJ1-5 and V is TRBV7-8; TRBD1 might be the D (5 bases). Per the germline V gene, CDR1 is SGHVS and CDR2 is FQNEAQ. This CDR3 region has 14 residues. V gave up 4 bases and J gave up 5 bases, with 12 bases separating them. In DNA, the CDR3 is TGTGCCAGCAGCTCCCGACTGGGGGATCAGCCCCAGCATTTT. Amino acid sequence: CASSSRLGDQPQHF.

The chain recombines TRBV27 with TRBJ1-2; 7 bases agree with TRBD1. The CDR3 is 13 amino acids. The germline V gene encodes CDR1 MNHEY and CDR2 SMNVEV (reference sequence). Trimming cost V 6 bases and J 7 bases; bases outside gene matches: 8. CDR3 in DNA: TGTGCCAGCAGGGAAACAGGGGCGGGTGGCTACACCTTC. This translates into CASRETGAGGYTF.

This clone was seen once. The V gene is TRBV7-2, the J gene TRBJ2-2; D is perhaps TRBD2 (5 bases). V was pared by 5 bases and J by 6 bases, with 16 bases between. The CDR3 runs to 15 residues. CDR1 and CDR2 (germline): SGHTA, FQGNSA. CDR3 DNA sequence: TGTGCCAGCAGCCCTACAACCCGGGGAGCCGGGGAGCTGTTTTTT. Protein product: CASSPTTRGAGELFF.

The chain uses TRBV14 and TRBJ2-7, with 8 bases fitting TRBD1. There are 16 residues in the CDR3. Per the germline V gene, CDR1 is SGHDN and CDR2 is FVKESK. After removal of 4 bases from V and 0 bases from J, the junction contained 8 bases not matched to a gene. Here the CDR3 reads CASSPHWDRSSYEQYF. The CDR3 nucleotides are TGTGCCAGCAGCCCACATTGGGACAGGAGCTCCTACGAGCAGTACTTC.

The rearrangement uses TRBV7-2 and TRBJ2-5, with a tentative D call TRBD2 (6 bases). Deletions cut 7 bases from V and 5 bases from J, with 20 bases between. The CDR3 runs 15 residues. The germline V gene encodes CDR1 SGHTA and CDR2 FQGNSA. CDR3 protein: CASTPMGGYGETQYF. Here the CDR3 DNA reads TGTGCCAGCACCCCCATGGGGGGTTACGGGGAGACCCAGTACTTC.

The chain joins TRBV25-1 to TRBJ2-5, with D possibly TRBD2 on 5 matching bases. Germline assignment: CDR1 MGHDK and CDR2 SYGVNS. V lost 3 bases and J lost 10, with 24 bases in between. The CDR3 runs to 16 residues. The chain's CDR3 is CASSDATGGSRGSQYF. The DNA for the CDR3 is TGTGCCAGCAGTGATGCCACTGGCGGCTCAAGAGGGAGCCAGTACTTC.

The genes are TRBV18 and TRBJ2-1; D could derive from TRBD1 or TRBD2 (5 bases each). The CDR3 is 14 residues long. V shed 1 base and J shed 5 bases, with 9 bases lying between them. From germline, CDR1 is KGHSH and CDR2 LQKENI. DNA of the CDR3: TGTGCCAGCTCACCACGGGGGAGAAACAATGAGCAGTTCTTC. It specifies CASSPRGRNNEQFF.